The T cell receptor beta chain under discussion was sequenced for a study of shared clonotypes between healthy human individuals. Study at large: Plates per donor: three CD4 naive, three CD4 memory, two CD8 naive, one CD8 memory. Findings and limits, study-wide: Donor clonotype sharing was expected to depend on sequencing depth. Naive subsets tended to show greater estimated richness than memory subsets.

Germline V gives CDR1 SEHNR, CDR2 FQNEAQ (reference sequence). This CDR3 is built from 16 residues. V shed 5 bases and J shed 1 base, with 16 bases lying between them. Profiled with immunoSEQ multiplex PCR; TCRdb holds only in-frame clones, not every one. The sample has roughly 660,000 clones, around 90% seen once. As for this clone: No antigen is known for it.

This clonotype was obtained from a man aged 18 to 30 in good health. Some clones in this sample may be carry-over from other donors' samples. The sequenced material came from memory CD8+ T cells from PBMCs. As to subset: CD45RO+ cells pooled with CCR7-negative TemRA cells. The chain joins TRBV7-9 to TRBJ2-3; weak D call: TRBD1 (6 bases). This chain's CDR3 is CASSNQNRDGTDTQYF. The CDR3 bases are TGTGCCAGCAGCAATCAGAACAGGGATGGCACAGATACGCAGTATTTT.